These 28 T cell receptor beta chains came from one sample sequenced in a study of T cells after posttransplantation cyclophosphamide. Data came from immunoSEQ multiplex PCR; TCRdb stores just in-frame clones and leaves some out. The sample shows over 30,000 clones, none of them appearing just once. Material for sequencing was PBMCs. Receptors originate from a woman aged 50 to 60 in good health and a related stem cell transplant donor.

At least ten counts were recorded for this clone. This chain joins TRBV5-5 and TRBJ1-5, with 9 positions matching TRBD1. Trimming took 0 bases from V and 6 from J; bases not matched to a gene: 7. The CDR3 sequence is 16 residues long. CDR1 and CDR2 from the germline V gene are SGHKS and YYEKEE (reference sequence). CDR3 residues: CASSLEQGALTQPQHF. CDR3 DNA: TGTGCCAGCAGCTTGGAACAGGGGGCGCTGACTCAGCCCCAGCATTTT.

This clone was recorded many times. The V call is TRBV19, the J call TRBJ1-5; 7 bases fit TRBD1. V lost 3 bases and J lost 3; bases outside the gene matches: 14. The germline V gene encodes CDR1 LNHDA and CDR2 SQIVND (reference sequence). The CDR3 runs to 18 residues. CDR3 amino acids: CASSMETRDRANNQPQHF. The CDR3 region has the DNA TGTGCCAGTAGTATGGAAACCAGGGACAGAGCAAACAATCAGCCCCAGCATTTT.

This clone occurred many times. This chain links TRBV5-4 with TRBJ1-2; no definite D call. V was clipped by 5 bases and J by 6 bases, with 26 bases between them. The CDR3 is 17 residues long. Germline assignment: CDR1 SGHNT and CDR2 YYREEE (reference sequence). The chain's CDR3 is CASSVVLGSDRGNGYTF. The CDR3 DNA follows: TGTGCCAGCAGTGTTGTGCTGGGGTCGGACCGAGGGAATGGCTACACCTTC.

This clone was detected many times. This sequence joins TRBV5-1 and TRBJ1-1, with D possibly being TRBD1 (6 bases). V lost 5 bases to trimming and J lost 3 bases, with 20 bases between them. Germline assignment: CDR1 SGHRS and CDR2 YFSETQ. The CDR3 is made up of 16 amino acids. This CDR3 reads CASSNRPLGADTEAFF. In DNA form, the CDR3 reads TGCGCCAGCAGTAATCGTCCCCTGGGGGCGGACACTGAAGCTTTCTTT. Supplemented by reference TRBV5-1 and TRBJ1-1, the full variable domain reads KAGVTQTPRYLIKTRGQQVTLSCSPISGHRSVSWYQQTPGQGLQFLFEYFSETQRNKGNFPGRFSGRQFSNSRSEMNVSTLELGDSALYLCASSNRPLGADTEAFFGQGTRLTVV.

Ten or more counts support this clone. This chain joins TRBV7-8 and TRBJ1-1, with a tentative D call TRBD1 (5 bases). Germline V gene lookup returns CDR1 SGHVS and CDR2 FQNEAQ. The CDR3 covers 13 residues. Trimming removed 7 bases from V and 7 bases from J, with 16 bases in between. As DNA, the CDR3 is TGTGCCAGCATCAAGGGGCGGGGGGGTGAAGCTTTCTTT. It codes for CASIKGRGGEAFF.

This clone was recorded at least ten times. The gene calls are TRBV2 and TRBJ2-3; 10 bases map to TRBD2. Germline V CDR1 and CDR2: SNHLY, FYNNEI. Trimming at V came to 4 bases and at J to 4 bases, leaving 5 bases not matched to a gene. The CDR3 is 15 amino acids. CDR3 protein: CASSGTSGESDTQYF. The DNA of the CDR3 is TGTGCCAGCAGTGGAACTAGCGGGGAATCAGATACGCAGTATTTT.

This clone was detected ten times or more. V and J are TRBV18 and TRBJ2-7; 12 nucleotides match TRBD1. Unmatched junction bases numbered 7, after V lost 7 bases and J lost 3 bases. The germline gives CDR1 KGHSH, CDR2 LQKENI. The CDR3 extends over 15 amino acids. The CDR3 reads CASFPGQGAFYEQYF. The CDR3 DNA reads as TGTGCCAGCTTTCCGGGACAGGGGGCCTTCTACGAGCAGTACTTC.

This clone was detected ten times or more. V gene TRBV18 combines with J gene TRBJ1-2, with TRBD1 matching over 11 bases. Germline CDR1 KGHSH, CDR2 LQKENI. The ends lost 3 bases at V and 8 bases at J; junction bases unmatched: 8. The CDR3 has 15 residues. DNA of the CDR3: TGTGCCAGCTCACCTATAGGACAGGGGGCTGAGGGCTACACCTTC. Translated, it gives CASSPIGQGAEGYTF.

This clone is categorized as medium-sized. The same CDR3 is also encoded by other DNA sequences in this sample. The chain combines TRBV5-1 with TRBJ1-1; a possible D gene is TRBD1 (5 bases). Trimming removed 5 bases at V and 1 base at J, with 12 bases between. The CDR3 sequence is 14 residues long. Germline lookup yields CDR1 SGHRS and CDR2 YFSETQ. In DNA form, the CDR3 reads TGCGCCAGCAGTCCCCAGGGAGGGAACACTGAAGCTTTCTTT. Its protein is CASSPQGGNTEAFF. Filled out from reference TRBV5-1 and TRBJ1-1, the complete variable domain reads KAGVTQTPRYLIKTRGQQVTLSCSPISGHRSVSWYQQTPGQGLQFLFEYFSETQRNKGNFPGRFSGRQFSNSRSEMNVSTLELGDSALYLCASSPQGGNTEAFFGQGTRLTVV.

Many counts were recorded for this clone. The chain employs TRBV18 and TRBJ1-1, with D maybe TRBD1 (6 bases). This CDR3 is 17 amino acids long. Germline CDR1 is KGHSH and CDR2 is LQKENI. The V end lost 5 bases, the J end lost 3 bases, and 22 bases lay between the germline ends. In DNA, the CDR3 is TGTGCCAGCTCAACGCGTCCGGGGGGCGTAGGGCACACTGAAGCTTTCTTT. Protein product: CASSTRPGGVGHTEAFF.

On this clone: In the same sample, other DNA sequences code for this CDR3. The chain carries TRBV5-1 and TRBJ2-3, with 10 bases aligning to TRBD2. CDR1 and CDR2 (germline): SGHRS, YFSETQ. V gave up 4 bases and J gave up 4 bases; unmatched junction bases: 9. This CDR3 is 16 amino acids long. CDR3 in amino acids: CASSGGTSGGADTQYF. CDR3 sequence (DNA): TGCGCCAGCAGCGGTGGGACCAGCGGGGGGGCAGATACGCAGTATTTT.

The sample holds many counts of this clone. The chain combines TRBV5-6 with TRBJ2-7, with D possibly TRBD1 on 5 matching bases. The CDR3 length is 15 residues. The germline CDR1 and CDR2 sequences are SGHDT and YYEEEE. With 4 bases removed from V and 3 bases from J, the gap between germline ends came to 17 bases. CDR3 sequence: CASSPPGGHYYEQYF. CDR3 coding DNA: TGTGCCAGCAGCCCGCCGGGTGGACATTACTACGAGCAGTACTTC.

This clone was counted ten times or more. The chain recombines TRBV6-5 with TRBJ1-1; 12 bases agree with TRBD1. The CDR3 consists of 16 residues. Per the germline V gene, CDR1 is MNHEY and CDR2 is SVGAGI. V dropped 2 bases and J dropped 7; count of bases not matched to a gene: 8. As DNA, the CDR3 is TGTGCCAGCAGTTACCAACCGGGACAGGGGGCGGGTGAAGCTTTCTTT. Its protein is CASSYQPGQGAGEAFF.

V and J are TRBV10-2 and TRBJ2-5, with 9 nucleotides matching TRBD1. TRBJ2-7 matches the DNA end more closely, so the J call is doubtful. Germline V gene sequence: CDR1 WSHSY, CDR2 SAAADI. CDR3 length: 15 amino acids. The CDR3 nucleotides read TGCGCCAGCAGTGAGCCGGGACAGGGCTCCTACGAGCAGTACTTC. As protein: CASSEPGQGSYEQYF.

This clone was seen ten or more times. V and J are TRBV27 and TRBJ1-5; D ambiguous. The CDR3 has 15 residues. Germline V gene sequence: CDR1 MNHEY, CDR2 SMNVEV (reference sequence). Trimming removed 2 bases from V and 0 bases from J, with 8 bases in between. CDR3 sequence: CASSLEGYSNQPQHF. Written as DNA, the CDR3 is TGTGCCAGCAGTTTAGAGGGTTATAGCAATCAGCCCCAGCATTTT.

This clone was recorded many times. The chain links TRBV4-1 to TRBJ1-1; TRBD1 matches 10 bases. The CDR3 runs 17 residues. Trimming cost V 1 base and J 1 base; bases outside gene matches: 6. From germline, CDR1 is MGHRA and CDR2 YSYEKL. This CDR3 is CASSQVDRGRQNTEAFF. DNA for the CDR3: TGCGCCAGCAGCCAAGTGGACAGGGGGAGACAGAACACTGAAGCTTTCTTT.

This clone was seen only a few times. The V call is TRBV6-5, the J call TRBJ2-7, with 9 bases that match TRBD1. CDR3 size: 14 residues. The V and J ends lost 6 bases and 5 bases, in that order; junction bases with no gene match: 8. Germline CDR1 and CDR2: MNHEY and SVGAGI. The CDR3 protein is CASRPYTGGDEQYF. CDR3 nucleotides: TGTGCCAGCAGACCCTATACAGGGGGCGACGAGCAGTACTTC.

This clone was detected many times. The V call is TRBV5-1, the J call TRBJ2-2; maybe TRBD1 (6 bases). Between the trimmed V and J ends, which lost 1 base and 3 bases, there was a span of 19 bases. CDR1 and CDR2 from the germline V gene are SGHRS and YFSETQ. The CDR3 totals 18 residues. The CDR3 reads CASSLPQEEAGDTGELFF. As DNA, the CDR3 is TGCGCCAGCAGCTTGCCCCAGGAAGAAGCAGGGGACACCGGGGAGCTGTTTTTT. Looking up the rest from reference TRBV5-1 and TRBJ2-2 gives the full variable domain: KAGVTQTPRYLIKTRGQQVTLSCSPISGHRSVSWYQQTPGQGLQFLFEYFSETQRNKGNFPGRFSGRQFSNSRSEMNVSTLELGDSALYLCASSLPQEEAGDTGELFFGEGSRLTVL.

This clone was found many times. The CDR3 sequence is CASSEARKGQGLNEKLFF. Here the CDR3 DNA reads TGTGCCAGCAGTGAAGCGCGGAAGGGACAGGGCCTTAATGAAAAACTGTTTTTT. The rearrangement links TRBV6-1 to TRBJ1-4; 9 bases are shared with TRBD1. Trimming took 0 bases from V and 4 from J; bases not matched to a gene: 9. The CDR3 is 18 residues long. Per the germline V gene, CDR1 is MNHNS and CDR2 is SASEGT.

The sample holds many counts of this clone. The chain carries TRBV19 and TRBJ1-5; 7 bases are a match to TRBD1. In germline, CDR1 is LNHDA, CDR2 SQIVND (reference sequence). This CDR3 is 17 amino acids long. V shed 5 bases and J 4 bases; nucleotides not matched to a gene: 14. The CDR3 coding sequence is TGTGCCAGTAGTTACAGGGGTAAGGGACCGGGGAATCAGCCCCAGCATTTT. The encoded protein is CASSYRGKGPGNQPQHF.

This clone was counted ten times or more. The chain couples TRBV27 to TRBJ1-2; 8 bases fit TRBD1. The CDR3 is 14 amino acids. Germline V CDR1 and CDR2: MNHEY, SMNVEV (reference sequence). J lost 8 bases, V lost 5 bases, and 10 bases had no gene match. CDR3: CASSPGTGLRGYTF. As DNA, the CDR3 is TGTGCCAGCAGTCCGGGGACAGGATTAAGGGGCTACACCTTC.

This clone was seen repeatedly, ten times or more. This sequence joins TRBV2 and TRBJ2-5; TRBD1 matches 9 bases. This CDR3 region has 15 residues. The germline V gene encodes CDR1 SNHLY and CDR2 FYNNEI. V trimming: 6 bases; J trimming: 2 bases; junction bases outside the gene matches: 7. CDR3 bases: TGTGCCAGCAGCTTGGACAGGGGTAGTCAAGAGACCCAGTACTTC. Its protein product is CASSLDRGSQETQYF.

This clone was seen repeatedly, ten times or more. V is TRBV7-2 and J is TRBJ2-6, with D unclear. V lost 1 base and J 3 bases, leaving 7 bases between the germline ends. The CDR3 consists of 15 residues. Germline values: CDR1 SGHTA, CDR2 FQGNSA. The CDR3 loop reads CASSLVVGGANVLTF. The CDR3 region has the DNA TGTGCCAGCAGCTTAGTGGTCGGTGGGGCCAACGTCCTGACTTTC.

This clone occurred many times. V is TRBV6-5 and J is TRBJ1-1; no definite D call. The germline CDR1 and CDR2 sequences are MNHEY and SVGAGI. The CDR3 has 11 amino acids. Trimming stripped 7 bases from V and 4 bases from J, with 7 bases between. CDR3 DNA: TGTGCCAGCACCTCCCCCACTGAAGCTTTCTTT. Translated, it gives CASTSPTEAFF.

This clone was counted many times. The rearrangement uses TRBV18 and TRBJ1-3, with D possibly being TRBD1 (6 bases). CDR3 size: 16 residues. Germline CDR1 KGHSH, CDR2 LQKENI. The germline V and J ends were trimmed by 0 bases and 3 bases, with 12 bases remaining between them. CDR3 DNA: TGTGCCAGCTCACCACCTGGGGGGGCGAGTGGAAACACCATATATTTT. This translates into CASSPPGGASGNTIYF.

This clone was observed at least ten times. V usage is TRBV5-4 and J usage is TRBJ2-2; D is unresolved. The CDR3 consists of 13 residues. Germline V gene lookup returns CDR1 SGHNT and CDR2 YYREEE (reference sequence). The germline V and J ends were trimmed by 5 bases and 0 bases, with 5 bases remaining between them. CDR3 sequence reads: CASRFANTGELFF. The DNA of the CDR3 is TGTGCCAGCAGGTTCGCGAACACCGGGGAGCTGTTTTTT.

This clone was counted many times. V usage is TRBV30 and J usage is TRBJ2-7, with 10 positions matching TRBD1. The germline V gene encodes CDR1 GTSNPN and CDR2 SVGIG (reference sequence). The CDR3 is 15 amino acids. With 0 bases clipped from V and 6 bases from J, the junction kept 8 bases outside the gene matches. The DNA for the CDR3 is TGTGCCTGGAGTGTACCCGGGACAGGGGACGGCGAGCAGTACTTC. Translated: CAWSVPGTGDGEQYF.

This clone was seen at least ten times. This chain's CDR3 is CASTLQVATEAFF. In DNA, the CDR3 is TGTGCCAGCACCCTACAGGTGGCCACTGAAGCTTTCTTT. The chain uses TRBV28 and TRBJ1-1; tentatively, D is TRBD1 (5 bases). CDR3 length: 13 amino acids. Germline V gene lookup returns CDR1 MDHEN and CDR2 SYDVKM. Trimming removed 7 bases at V and 4 bases at J, with 13 bases between.